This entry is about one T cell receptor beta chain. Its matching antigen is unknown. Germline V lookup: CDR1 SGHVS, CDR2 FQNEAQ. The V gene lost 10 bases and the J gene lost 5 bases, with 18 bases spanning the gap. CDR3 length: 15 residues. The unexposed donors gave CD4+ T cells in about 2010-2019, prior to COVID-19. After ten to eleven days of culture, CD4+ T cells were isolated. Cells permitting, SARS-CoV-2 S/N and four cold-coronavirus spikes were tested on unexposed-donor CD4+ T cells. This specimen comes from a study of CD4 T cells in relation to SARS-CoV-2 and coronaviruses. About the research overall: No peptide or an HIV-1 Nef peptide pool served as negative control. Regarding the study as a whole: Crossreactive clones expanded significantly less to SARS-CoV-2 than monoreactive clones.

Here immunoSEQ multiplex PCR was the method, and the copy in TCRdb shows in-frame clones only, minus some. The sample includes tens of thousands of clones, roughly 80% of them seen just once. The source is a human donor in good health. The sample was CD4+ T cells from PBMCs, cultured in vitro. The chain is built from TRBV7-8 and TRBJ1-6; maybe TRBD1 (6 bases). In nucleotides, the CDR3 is TGTGCCACCGCCTCCGGCCAGGGGCATAATTCACCCCTCCACTTT. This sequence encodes CATASGQGHNSPLHF.